This T cell receptor (beta chain) was found in a study of T cells in localized non-small cell lung cancer (TCRdb year 2020). A note on the overall study: The study examined T cell repertoires in 200 to 300 patients with early-stage NSCLC and compared tumors with uninvolved tumor-adjacent lungs. All 240 or so NSCLC patients in the cohort were treatment-naive and had localized lung tumors that were resected. NSCLC patients had a mean age of approximately 66 years, and approximately 140 were male and about 110 female. Paper-wide results and their limitations: A median of about 50 of the top 100 tumor clones turned up in the paired uninvolved adjacent lung, and around 27 of those clones also ranked among the top 100 of that same adjacent lung. Higher T cell density in blood was associated with longer overall survival, whereas higher clonality in adjacent lung was associated with shorter survival. Since the design was exploratory, TCR variables were selected using unadjusted p-values with no false-discovery rate correction. Uninvolved tumor-adjacent lung showed the highest T cell clonality, higher than tumor, which suggests more focused antigenic responses in the uninvolved tumor-adjacent lung. Multi-region tumor sequencing was not performed, so intratumor heterogeneity could not be excluded.

Cut back by 5 bases and 5 bases, the V and J ends lie 18 bases apart. Spanning cysteine to phenylalanine, the CDR3 consists of 15 amino acids. Of all the DNA, just the CDR3 is kept, 45 bases in frame from base 1. CDR1 and CDR2 are drawn from the germline V gene (reference sequence): LNHDA, SQIVND. As concerns this clone: Its antigen target is currently unknown. Within one base of it there is no much larger clone, and no base qualities were kept.

TCR beta CDR3 regions were sequenced from DNA using the immunoSEQ Assay. The authors processed their data as follows. T cell density was computed as TCR beta template counts normalized to usable DNA estimated by amplifying housekeeping genes. Richness was estimated using the preseqR package, with extrapolation to 400,000 templates for PBMC samples and to 120,000 templates for tissue samples. Clonality was calculated as one minus Pielou's evenness. To identify tissue-enriched TCRs, differential abundance testing was run on productive amino-acid clonotypes with a minimum total count of 5 and an alpha of 0.1. The Jaccard Index and the Morisita Overlap Index were used to measure how much the repertoires overlapped between compartments. GLIPH grouped TCR beta CDR3s together with public tetramer-defined viral CDR3s, and a viral motif had to include at least three viral sequences and also show V-gene enrichment. The table comes from immuneACCESS by way of TCRdb, which keeps in-frame sequences with V and J called. Part of the clones is missing from these tables; in studies checked, under half for an unresolved V gene and the rest for unknown reasons. That table is the source of V, J and clone size, and D and trimming were worked out from the DNA. This sample gives roughly 9,900 clones in total; 92% of them show up just once. About 7.5% of the sample is in the top ten clones.

At diagnosis, peripheral blood, uninvolved tumor-adjacent lung and tumor were collected and were preserved as a mix of fresh-frozen and FFPE material. For TCR repertoire profiling, blood samples were analyzed in the form of peripheral blood mononuclear cells. The chain was built from TRBV19 and TRBJ1-1; TRBD1 is a weak D gene call, 6 bases matching. The source of this sequence is a woman aged 35 to 69 with stage I squamous cell lung carcinoma. The sequencing here drew on peripheral blood, taken before any cancer treatment. The DNA sequence is as follows: TGTGCCAGTAGTCCCCCGACAGGATTTTGGACTGAAGCTTTCTTT. The resulting protein is CASSPPTGFWTEAFF.